This entry concerns a single T cell receptor beta chain. The same CDR3 also results from other DNA sequences found in this sample. This record comes from a study of shared clonotypes between healthy human individuals. The protocol was immunoSEQ multiplex PCR, while the TCRdb copy is restricted to in-frame clones and leaves out a portion. The data show approximately 510,000 clones, around 79% seen once. This clonotype originated in a woman in her thirties or forties in good health. Some clones in this sample may be carry-over from other donors' samples. Specimen: PBMCs.

CDR3 in amino acids: CASSLRQGTDTQYF. The CDR3 coding sequence is TGCGCCAGCAGCTTAAGACAGGGGACAGATACGCAGTATTTT. The chain uses TRBV5-1 and TRBJ2-3; 8 bases align to TRBD1. Germline V gene data show CDR1 as SGHRS and CDR2 as YFSETQ. Trimming removed 2 bases from V and 3 bases from J; junction bases left unmatched: 2. The CDR3 runs 14 residues.